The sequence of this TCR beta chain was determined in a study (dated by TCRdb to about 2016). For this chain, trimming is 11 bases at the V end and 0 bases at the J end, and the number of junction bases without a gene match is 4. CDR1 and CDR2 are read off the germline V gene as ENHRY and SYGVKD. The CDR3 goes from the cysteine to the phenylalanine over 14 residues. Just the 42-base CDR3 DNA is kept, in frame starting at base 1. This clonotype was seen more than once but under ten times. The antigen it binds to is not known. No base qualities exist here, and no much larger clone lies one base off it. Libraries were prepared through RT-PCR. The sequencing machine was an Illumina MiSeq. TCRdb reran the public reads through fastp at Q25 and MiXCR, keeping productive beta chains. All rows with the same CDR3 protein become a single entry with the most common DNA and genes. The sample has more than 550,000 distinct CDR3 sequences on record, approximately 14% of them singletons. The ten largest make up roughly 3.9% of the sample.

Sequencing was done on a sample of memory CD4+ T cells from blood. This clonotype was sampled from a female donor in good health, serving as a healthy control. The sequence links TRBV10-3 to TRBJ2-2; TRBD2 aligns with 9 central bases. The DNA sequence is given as TGTGCCGTGCAGCGGGGGGCGAACACCGGGGAGCTGTTTTTT. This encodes CAVQRGANTGELFF.